A single sample is the source of the 15 T cell receptor beta chains below, sequenced in a study of regulatory T cells in long-lasting Graves disease. Relying on iRepertoire HTBI primers and Arm-PCR of CDR3 regions, the team built TCR beta libraries. Each CDR3 protein is one row after TCRdb ran MiXCR on the multiplex PCR reads. The table records more than 450,000 distinct CDR3 sequences, 15% to 20% of them present only once. Time point specified: newly diagnosed GD, antithyroid drugs for less than 3 months. PBMC-extracted RNA yielded the TCR library. This sample also appeared in a second study, on T cells in Graves' hyperthyroidism and ophthalmopathy.

The sample consisted of peripheral blood mononuclear cells (PBMCs), taken at new diagnosis, from a patient treated with antithyroid drugs. These receptors were taken from a man aged 35-49 years with Graves disease.

This clonotype has more than one count but fewer than ten. The rearrangement links TRBV18 to TRBJ2-3; D might be TRBD2 (5 bases). Germline V gene sequence: CDR1 KGHSH, CDR2 LQKENI. The CDR3 extends over 14 amino acids. V lost 3 bases and J 4 bases, leaving 11 bases between the germline ends. In nucleotides, the CDR3 is TGTGCCAGCTCACCCTATAAGGACTCAGATACGCAGTATTTT. This translates into CASSPYKDSDTQYF. The entire variable domain, with the rest obtained from reference TRBV18 and TRBJ2-3, is as follows: NAGVMQNPRHLVRRRGQEARLRCSPMKGHSHVYWYRQLPEEGLKFMVYLQKENIIDESGMPKERFSAEFPKEGPSILRIQQVVRGDSAAYFCASSPYKDSDTQYFGPGTRLTVL.

For this clonotype: At one end, the junction sequence differs from germline, possibly due to a read error. The chain links TRBV7-7 to TRBJ2-7; tentatively, D is TRBD1 (5 bases). CDR3 length: 15 amino acids. Looked up from germline, CDR1 is SSHAT and CDR2 is FNYEAQ (reference sequence). The CDR3 loop reads CASSSQVGLGYEQYF. DNA for the CDR3: TGTGCTAGCAGCTCCCAGGTGGGGCTAGGCTACGAGCAGTACTTC.

In this sample, this clonotype turned up a few times. The J gene is TRBJ2-3, the V gene TRBV20-1; TRBD2 matches 9 bases. V lost 6 bases to trimming and J lost 3 bases; unmatched junction nucleotides: 7. The CDR3 contains 14 residues. Germline V lookup: CDR1 DFQATT, CDR2 SNEGSKA (reference sequence). In DNA, the CDR3 is TGCAGTGCCCCGACTAGCGGAAGAACAGATACGCAGTATTTT. As protein: CSAPTSGRTDTQYF.

In this sample, this clonotype turned up a few times. The chain has TRBV2 and TRBJ2-7; TRBD1 agrees at 7 bases. This CDR3 is 14 amino acids long. The trim removed 1 base at V and 3 bases at J, leaving 3 bases unmatched. CDR1 and CDR2 (germline): SNHLY, FYNNEI. The CDR3 sequence is CASSEGTGVYEQYF. The CDR3 coding sequence is TGTGCCAGCAGTGAAGGGACAGGAGTCTACGAGCAGTACTTC.

Many counts were recorded for this clonotype. J is TRBJ2-3 and V is TRBV24-1; 11 bases agree with TRBD2. This CDR3 region has 17 residues. After removal of 3 bases from V and 4 bases from J, the junction contained 8 bases not matched to a gene. Germline CDR1 and CDR2: KGHDR and SFDVKD. In DNA, the CDR3 is TGTGCCACCAGTGATCCACTAGCGGGAGTTGGGCCAGATACGCAGTATTTT. Translating gives CATSDPLAGVGPDTQYF.

This clonotype has more than one count but fewer than ten. The CDR3 carries no conserved terminal phenylalanine or tryptophan, so it likely arises from a read error. The J gene is TRBJ2-1, the V gene TRBV20-1; D gene unclear. Germline V gene sequence: CDR1 DFQATT, CDR2 SNEGSKA (reference sequence). Trimming cost V 0 bases and J 7 bases, with 13 bases left between them. This CDR3 comprises 14 residues. The CDR3 DNA reads as TGCAGTGCTAGAGATCGACTTACTCAAAATGAGCAGTTCCTC. This encodes CSARDRLTQNEQFL.

As to this clonotype: It may be a read error: a sequence one base away is much more abundant. The genes are TRBV3-1 and TRBJ2-1; TRBD1 agrees at 8 bases. Germline-derived CDR1 and CDR2 are LGHDT and YNNKEL (reference sequence). This CDR3 region has 17 residues. With 0 bases clipped from V and 13 bases from J, the junction kept 17 bases outside the gene matches. The CDR3 DNA reads TGTGCCAGCAGCCAAGATCCACTCGCAGGGGGCGAGAAGACCCAGTTCTTC. Its translation: CASSQDPLAGGEKTQFF.

This clonotype was seen at least ten times. V and J are TRBV30 and TRBJ2-3; no clear D gene. The CDR3 has 12 residues. Germline assignment: CDR1 GTSNPN and CDR2 SVGIG (reference sequence). Trimming stripped 4 bases from V and 0 bases from J, with 5 bases between. CDR3 coding DNA: TGTGCCTGGACCGGGAGCACAGATACGCAGTATTTT. Translating gives CAWTGSTDTQYF.

This rearrangement joins TRBV12-3 or TRBV12-4 to TRBJ2-7, with 9 bases identical to TRBD1. CDR3 length: 14 amino acids. V was pared by 5 bases and J by 1 base, with 3 bases of the junction left unmatched. The CDR3: CASSKDRGSYEQYF. The CDR3 DNA is TGTGCCAGCAGTAAGGACAGGGGTTCCTACGAGCAGTACTTC.

This clonotype was observed at least ten times. The CDR3 sequence is CASRADRYEQYF. The CDR3 coding sequence is TGTGCCAGCAGAGCAGACCGCTACGAGCAGTACTTC. The V gene is TRBV28, the J gene TRBJ2-7; D remains ambiguous. V was trimmed by 6 bases and J by 3 bases, leaving 9 bases between them. CDR1 and CDR2 (germline): MDHEN, SYDVKM. The CDR3 extends over 12 amino acids. Supplemented by reference TRBV28 and TRBJ2-7, the full variable domain reads DVKVTQSSRYLVKRTGEKVFLECVQDMDHENMFWYRQDPGLGLRLIYFSYDVKMKEKGDIPEGYSVSREKKERFSLILESASTNQTSMYLCASRADRYEQYFGPGTRLTVT.

In this sample, this clonotype turned up many times. The rearrangement uses TRBV2 and TRBJ2-7; unclear D gene. Trimming took off 7 bases at V and 6 bases at J, with 13 bases between the two ends. Germline CDR1 is SNHLY and CDR2 is FYNNEI. CDR3 length equals 12 residues. CDR3 coding DNA: TGTGCCAGCATTGGTCCCTTTGCCGAGCAGTACTTC. Its translation: CASIGPFAEQYF.

This clonotype was detected many times. The chain has TRBV3-1 and TRBJ2-1; D may be TRBD2 (6 bases). Germline CDR1 is LGHDT and CDR2 is YNNKEL (reference sequence). The CDR3 runs 14 residues. Trimming took off 3 bases at V and 1 base at J, with 7 bases between the two ends. The chain's CDR3 is CASSHGGSYNEQFF. CDR3 nucleotides: TGTGCCAGCAGCCACGGAGGGTCCTACAATGAGCAGTTCTTC.

This clonotype was seen a few times. The chain joins TRBV15 to TRBJ2-3; D may be TRBD1 (5 bases). The CDR3 has 13 amino acids. Germline CDR1 LNHNV, CDR2 YYDKDF (reference sequence). Trimming stripped 6 bases from V and 5 bases from J, with 12 bases between. The CDR3 sequence: CATRVQGEDTQYF. DNA of the CDR3: TGTGCCACCAGAGTTCAGGGTGAAGATACGCAGTATTTT.

J is TRBJ2-2 and V is TRBV13, with a weak D call TRBD2 (5 bases). Trimming removed 3 bases from V and 6 bases from J, with 14 bases in between. Germline V gene lookup returns CDR1 PRHDT and CDR2 FYEKMQ (reference sequence). The CDR3 totals 15 residues. The chain's CDR3 is CASSFVGVSPGELFF. The CDR3 bases are TGTGCCAGCAGCTTCGTCGGGGTCTCTCCCGGGGAGCTGTTTTTT.

Only a few counts were recorded for this clonotype. This chain joins TRBV4-1 and TRBJ2-7; D call uncertain. CDR3 length: 15 amino acids. CDR1 and CDR2 (germline): MGHRA, YSYEKL. V was trimmed by 0 bases and J by 1 base, leaving 10 bases between them. CDR3 region: CASSQEQALSYEQYF. In DNA form, the CDR3 reads TGCGCCAGCAGCCAAGAGCAGGCCCTATCCTACGAGCAGTACTTC.